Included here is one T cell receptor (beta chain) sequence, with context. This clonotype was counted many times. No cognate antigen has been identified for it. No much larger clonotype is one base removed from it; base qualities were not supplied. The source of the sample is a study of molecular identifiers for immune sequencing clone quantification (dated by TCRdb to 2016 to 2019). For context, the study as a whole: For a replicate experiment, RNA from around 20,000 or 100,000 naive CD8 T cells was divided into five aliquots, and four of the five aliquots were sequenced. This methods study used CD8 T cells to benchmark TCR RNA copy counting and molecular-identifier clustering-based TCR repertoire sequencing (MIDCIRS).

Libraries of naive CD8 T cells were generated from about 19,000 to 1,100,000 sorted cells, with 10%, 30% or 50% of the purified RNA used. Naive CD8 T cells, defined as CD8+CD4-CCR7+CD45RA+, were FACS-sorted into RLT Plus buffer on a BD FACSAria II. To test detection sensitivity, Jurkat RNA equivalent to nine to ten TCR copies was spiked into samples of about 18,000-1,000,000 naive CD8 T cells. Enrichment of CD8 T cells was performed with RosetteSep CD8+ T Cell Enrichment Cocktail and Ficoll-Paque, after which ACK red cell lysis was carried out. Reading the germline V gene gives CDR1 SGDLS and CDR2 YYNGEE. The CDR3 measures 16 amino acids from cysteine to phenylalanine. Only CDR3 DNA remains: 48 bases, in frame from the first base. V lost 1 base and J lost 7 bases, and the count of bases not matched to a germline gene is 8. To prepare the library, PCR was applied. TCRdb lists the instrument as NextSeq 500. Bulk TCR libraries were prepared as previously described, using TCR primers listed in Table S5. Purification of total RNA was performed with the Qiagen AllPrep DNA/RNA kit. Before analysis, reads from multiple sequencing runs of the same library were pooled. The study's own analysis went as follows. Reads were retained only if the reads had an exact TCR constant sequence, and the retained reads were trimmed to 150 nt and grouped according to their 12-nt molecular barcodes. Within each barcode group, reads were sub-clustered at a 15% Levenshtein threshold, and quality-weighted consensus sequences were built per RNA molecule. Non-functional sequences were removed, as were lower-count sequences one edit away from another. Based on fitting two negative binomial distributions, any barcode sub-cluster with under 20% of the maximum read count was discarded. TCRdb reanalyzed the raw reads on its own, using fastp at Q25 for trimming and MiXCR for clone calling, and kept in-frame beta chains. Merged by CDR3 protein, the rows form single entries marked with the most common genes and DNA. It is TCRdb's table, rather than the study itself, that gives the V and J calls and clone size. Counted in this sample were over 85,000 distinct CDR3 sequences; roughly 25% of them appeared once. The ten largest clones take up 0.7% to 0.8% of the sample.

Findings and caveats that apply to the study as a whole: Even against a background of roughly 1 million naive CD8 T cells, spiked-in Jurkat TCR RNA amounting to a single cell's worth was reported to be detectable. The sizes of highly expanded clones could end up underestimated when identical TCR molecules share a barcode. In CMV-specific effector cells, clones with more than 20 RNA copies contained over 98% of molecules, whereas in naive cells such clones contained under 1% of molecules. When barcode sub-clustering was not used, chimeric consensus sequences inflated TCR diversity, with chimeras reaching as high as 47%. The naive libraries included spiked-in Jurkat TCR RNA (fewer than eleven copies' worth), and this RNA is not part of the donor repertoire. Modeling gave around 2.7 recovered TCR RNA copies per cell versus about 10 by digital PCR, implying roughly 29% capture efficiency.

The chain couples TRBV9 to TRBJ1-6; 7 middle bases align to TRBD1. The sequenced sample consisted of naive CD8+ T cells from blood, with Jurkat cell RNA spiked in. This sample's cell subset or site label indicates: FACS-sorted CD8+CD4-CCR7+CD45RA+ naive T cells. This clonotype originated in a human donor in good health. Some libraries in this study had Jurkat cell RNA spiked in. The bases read TGTGCCAGCAGCGTAACAGGACAGGAATCCAATTCACCCCTCCACTTT. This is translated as CASSVTGQESNSPLHF. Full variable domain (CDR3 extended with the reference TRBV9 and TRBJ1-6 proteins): DSGVTQTPKHLITATGQRVTLRCSPRSGDLSVYWYQQSLDQGLQFLIQYYNGEERAKGNILERFSAQQFPDLHSELNLSSLELGDSALYFCASSVTGQESNSPLHFGNGTRLTVT.